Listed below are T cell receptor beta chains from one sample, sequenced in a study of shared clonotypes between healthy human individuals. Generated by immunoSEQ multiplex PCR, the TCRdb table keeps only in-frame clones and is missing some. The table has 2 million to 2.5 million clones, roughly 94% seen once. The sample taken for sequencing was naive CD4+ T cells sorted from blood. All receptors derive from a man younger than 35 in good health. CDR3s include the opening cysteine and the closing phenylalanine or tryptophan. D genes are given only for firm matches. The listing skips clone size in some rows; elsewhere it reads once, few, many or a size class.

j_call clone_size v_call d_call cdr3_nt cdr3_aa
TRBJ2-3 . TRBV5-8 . TGTGCCAGCACGAGGCAGGGCCCAGGTACGCAGTATTTT CASTRQGPGTQYF
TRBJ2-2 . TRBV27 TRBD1 TGTGCCAGCAGCAAGGGGGCTACCGGGGAGCTGTTTTTT CASSKGATGELFF
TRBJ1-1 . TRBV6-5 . TGTGCCAGCAGCCGGGGATCGGACACTGAAGCTTTCTTT CASSRGSDTEAFF
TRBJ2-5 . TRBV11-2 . TGTGCCAGCAGCTTACTAGCGACGGGGGAGACTCAGTACTTC CASSLLATGETQYF
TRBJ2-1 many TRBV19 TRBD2 TGTGCCAGTAGTATCTTGGGACTAGCGTCCTACAATGAGCAGTTCTTC CASSILGLASYNEQFF
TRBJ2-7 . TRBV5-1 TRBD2 TGCGCCAGCAGCTCCCAGGCGGGAGGGCCGGGGGAGCAGTACTTC CASSSQAGGPGEQYF
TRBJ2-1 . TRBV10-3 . TGTGCCATCAGCAGGGTCGGGGATGAGCAGTTCTTC CAISRVGDEQFF
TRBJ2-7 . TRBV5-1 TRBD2 TGCGCCAGCAGCTTGGTAGCGGGCGCCTACGAGCAGTACTTC CASSLVAGAYEQYF
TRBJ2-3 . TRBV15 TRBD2 TGTGCCACCAGCACCCGATTAGCGGGAGGGCAGTCAGATACGCAGTATTTT CATSTRLAGGQSDTQYF
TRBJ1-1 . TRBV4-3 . TGCGCCAGCAGCCCCGGACAGTTCAACACTGAAGCTTTCTTT CASSPGQFNTEAFF
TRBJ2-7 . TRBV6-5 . TGTGCCAGCCGTTGGACCCAACTCTCCTACGAGCAGTACTTC CASRWTQLSYEQYF
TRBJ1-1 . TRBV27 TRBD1 TGTGCCAGCAGTCCTGGGACAGGGGGCAACTCTGAAGCTTTCTTT CASSPGTGGNSEAFF
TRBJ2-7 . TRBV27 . TGTGCCAGCAGTTTGGACCCTTCCTACGAGCAGTACTTC CASSLDPSYEQYF
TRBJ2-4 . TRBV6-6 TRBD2 TGTGCCAGCTCTGAAGCGGGAAAGAACATTCAGTACTTC CASSEAGKNIQYF
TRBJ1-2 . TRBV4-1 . TGCGCCAGCAGCCAATTGTCGGGGTTTGGCTACACCTTC CASSQLSGFGYTF
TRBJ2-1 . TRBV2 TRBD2 TGTGCCAGCAGGACCGGTCCCTTAGCGGGAAGTTACAATGAGCAGTTCTTC CASRTGPLAGSYNEQFF
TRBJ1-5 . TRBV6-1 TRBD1 TGTGCCAGCAGTACTGACAGGGGGATGTCGCAGCCCCAGCATTTT CASSTDRGMSQPQHF
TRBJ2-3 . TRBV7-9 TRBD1 TGTGCCAGCAGCCAACAGGGGCGCTACACAGATACGCAGTATTTT CASSQQGRYTDTQYF
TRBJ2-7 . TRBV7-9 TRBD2 TGTGCCAGCAGCATAGCGGGAACGGTGTACGAGCAGTACTTC CASSIAGTVYEQYF
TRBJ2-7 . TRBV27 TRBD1 TGTGCCAGCAGTTCTCTAGGGACAGTCCTCTACGAGCAGTACTTC CASSSLGTVLYEQYF